These 19 T cell receptor beta chains came from one sample sequenced in a study of shared clonotypes between healthy human individuals. Method: immunoSEQ multiplex PCR; TCRdb's copy keeps in-frame clones and lacks some. The table shows millions of clones, with 80% to 95% occurring only once. The sequenced sample consisted of naive CD4+ T cells from PBMCs. Subset noted: CD45RA+ positively selected. The receptors originated from a man younger than 35 in good health. Some clones in this sample may be carry-over from other donors' samples.

This sequence joins TRBV30 and TRBJ1-5; the D gene is possibly TRBD1 (6 bases). The CDR3 has 13 residues. Germline CDR1 reads GTSNPN; CDR2 reads SVGIG (reference sequence). V gave up 3 bases and J gave up 6 bases, with 12 bases separating them. The CDR3 loop reads CAWSAGDGQPQHF. The CDR3 nucleotides read TGTGCCTGGAGCGCAGGGGACGGTCAGCCCCAGCATTTT.

The V and J genes are TRBV19 and TRBJ1-2, with no clear D. Trimming shortened V by 6 bases and J by 2 bases, and 10 bases separated the two germline ends. CDR1 is LNHDA and CDR2 is SQIVND in the germline V gene (reference sequence). This CDR3 region has 13 residues. CDR3 amino acids: CASSKDVNYGYTF. DNA of the CDR3: TGTGCCAGTAGCAAGGACGTGAACTATGGCTACACCTTC. Supplemented by reference TRBV19 and TRBJ1-2, the full variable domain reads DGGITQSPKYLFRKEGQNVTLSCEQNLNHDAMYWYRQDPGQGLRLIYYSQIVNDFQKGDIAEGYSVSREKKESFPLTVTSAQKNPTAFYLCASSKDVNYGYTFGSGTRLTVV.

The rearrangement links TRBV4-1 to TRBJ2-6; 8 bases map to TRBD1. The CDR3 length is 19 residues. Germline CDR1 is MGHRA and CDR2 is YSYEKL. V lost 0 bases to trimming and J lost 0 bases; unmatched junction nucleotides: 7. For the CDR3, the DNA is TGCGCCAGCAGCCAAGATCGGGGGACAGGTCCCTCTGGGGCCAACGTCCTGACTTTC. Translating gives CASSQDRGTGPSGANVLTF.

The chain combines TRBV7-2 with TRBJ2-7; 8 bases agree with TRBD2. V dropped 3 bases and J dropped 2; count of bases not matched to a gene: 9. CDR1 and CDR2 (germline): SGHTA, FQGNSA. The CDR3 extends over 16 amino acids. This CDR3 reads CASSFLAGRGAYEQYF. For the CDR3, the DNA is TGTGCCAGCAGCTTTCTAGCGGGTCGGGGCGCCTACGAGCAGTACTTC.

Note on this clone: The sample carries other DNA sequences with the same CDR3. The chain combines TRBV28 with TRBJ1-5; D possibly corresponds to TRBD1 (5 bases). The CDR3 totals 13 residues. V lost 5 bases and J 0 bases, leaving 5 bases between the germline ends. Germline-derived CDR1 and CDR2 are MDHEN and SYDVKM. The CDR3: CASSGHSNQPQHF. The CDR3 DNA reads TGTGCCAGCAGTGGACATAGCAATCAGCCCCAGCATTTT. The full variable domain, in which reference TRBV28 and TRBJ1-5 provide the parts outside the CDR3, is DVKVTQSSRYLVKRTGEKVFLECVQDMDHENMFWYRQDPGLGLRLIYFSYDVKMKEKGDIPEGYSVSREKKERFSLILESASTNQTSMYLCASSGHSNQPQHFGDGTRLSIL.

The V and J genes are TRBV5-1 and TRBJ2-5, with D possibly matching TRBD1 (6 bases). V lost 7 bases to trimming and J lost 0 bases, with 16 bases between them. The germline V gene encodes CDR1 SGHRS and CDR2 YFSETQ. This CDR3 contains 15 residues. CDR3: CASGTVRGYQETQYF. As DNA, the CDR3 is TGCGCCAGCGGCACGGTTAGGGGGTACCAAGAGACCCAGTACTTC.

The gene calls are TRBV28 and TRBJ1-4; 9 nucleotides match TRBD1. The ends lost 6 bases at V and 5 bases at J; junction bases unmatched: 7. This CDR3 is built from 15 residues. CDR1 MDHEN and CDR2 SYDVKM come from the germline V gene. The CDR3 sequence is CASRPQGAGNEKLFF. CDR3 coding DNA: TGTGCCAGCAGACCACAGGGGGCTGGGAATGAAAAACTGTTTTTT.

This clone was counted once. The V and J genes are TRBV20-1 and TRBJ2-1; no firm D call. Germline V gene sequence: CDR1 DFQATT, CDR2 SNEGSKA (reference sequence). V was shortened by 5 bases and J by 6 bases, with 2 bases between the two germline ends. This CDR3 contains 9 residues. The CDR3 here is CSAFNEQFF. CDR3 DNA sequence: TGCAGTGCTTTCAATGAGCAGTTCTTC.

As regards this clone: The same CDR3 can be traced to other DNA sequences in this sample. The V and J genes are TRBV10-3 and TRBJ2-5; 7 nucleotides line up with TRBD2. J was trimmed by 2 bases and V by 4 bases; bases with no gene match: 4. Germline V lookup: CDR1 ENHRY, CDR2 SYGVKD. The CDR3 contains 14 residues. The DNA of the CDR3 is TGTGCCATCAGTGCCGGGACTACTCAAGAGACCCAGTACTTC. Residues: CAISAGTTQETQYF.

This sequence joins TRBV5-1 and TRBJ2-1, with 13 bases identical to TRBD2. The germline V gene encodes CDR1 SGHRS and CDR2 YFSETQ. This CDR3 has 14 residues. The ends lost 5 bases at V and 11 bases at J; junction bases unmatched: 7. The CDR3 bases are TGCGCCAGCAGTCCGGGGACTAGCGGGACTCAGCAGTTCTTC. This translates into CASSPGTSGTQQFF.

V is TRBV7-6 and J is TRBJ1-2, with 10 bases aligning to TRBD1. Germline V gene data show CDR1 as SGHVS and CDR2 as FNYEAQ. The CDR3 loop spans 13 amino acids. The ends lost 3 bases at V and 8 bases at J; junction bases unmatched: 3. The DNA for the CDR3 is TGTGCCAGCAGCTTGGGGACAGGGGAGGGCTACACCTTC. Translation: CASSLGTGEGYTF.

CDR3 bases: TGCGCCAGCAGCCAAGTCGTGGGGGTAGGGCTAGCGGGAAGGGTTTCCTACAATGAGCAGTTCTTC. It encodes CASSQVVGVGLAGRVSYNEQFF. The chain links TRBV4-1 to TRBJ2-1, with 9 bases that match TRBD2. Trimming cost V 1 base and J 1 base; bases outside gene matches: 20. Germline V lookup: CDR1 MGHRA, CDR2 YSYEKL. This CDR3 spans 22 amino acids.

The CDR3 DNA follows: TGCAGCGTTGCCCCCCTAGCGGGAACCTACGAGCAGTACTTC. Translated: CSVAPLAGTYEQYF. This rearrangement joins TRBV29-1 to TRBJ2-7; 9 positions match TRBD2. CDR1 is SQVTM and CDR2 is ANQGSEA in the germline V gene. The CDR3 sequence is 14 residues long. J gave up 2 bases and V 4 bases, and 6 bases lay outside the gene matches.

This chain joins TRBV7-3 and TRBJ2-2; TRBD1 matches 7 bases. In germline, CDR1 is SGHTA, CDR2 FQGTGA. CDR3 length equals 14 residues. The V gene end was trimmed by 10 bases and the J gene end by 0 bases; junction bases not matched to a gene: 5. CDR3 in DNA: TGTGCCACTTCGGACAGGCCGAACACCGGGGAGCTGTTTTTT. Translated: CATSDRPNTGELFF.

V usage is TRBV29-1 and J usage is TRBJ2-7; D possibly matches TRBD1 or TRBD2 (7 bases each). In germline, CDR1 is SQVTM, CDR2 ANQGSEA. This CDR3 region has 12 residues. Trimming removed 7 bases from V and 6 bases from J, with 16 bases in between. CDR3: CSAQGGGIEQYF. The CDR3 DNA reads TGCAGCGCCCAGGGGGGGGGAATCGAGCAGTACTTC.

CDR3 sequence reads: CASSPGTLSYNEQFF. The CDR3 DNA follows: TGTGCCAGCAGCCCCGGGACTCTTTCCTACAATGAGCAGTTCTTC. The chain employs TRBV6-1 and TRBJ2-1; D is perhaps TRBD2 (6 bases). Germline V lookup: CDR1 MNHNS, CDR2 SASEGT. With 6 bases removed from V and 1 base from J, the gap between germline ends came to 13 bases. The CDR3 is 15 residues long.

The gene calls are TRBV10-3 and TRBJ2-5, with 8 bases fitting TRBD1. V was pared by 3 bases and J by 5 bases, with 11 bases of the junction left unmatched. From germline, CDR1 is ENHRY and CDR2 SYGVKD. The CDR3 sequence is 16 residues long. In DNA form, the CDR3 reads TGTGCCATCAGTGAACCGCACGGACAGGGAAGGGAGACCCAGTACTTC. This gives the protein CAISEPHGQGRETQYF.

The genes are TRBV28 and TRBJ2-3; 13 bases agree with TRBD2. Trimming took 8 bases from V and 6 from J; bases not matched to a gene: 8. The CDR3 covers 15 residues. The germline V gene encodes CDR1 MDHEN and CDR2 SYDVKM. Written as DNA, the CDR3 is TGTGCCAGCGGCCAACTAGCGGGAGGGTCGGATACGCAGTATTTT. This gives the protein CASGQLAGGSDTQYF.

This rearrangement joins TRBV27 to TRBJ2-3; 8 bases align to TRBD1. The V and J ends lost 4 bases and 2 bases, in that order; junction bases with no gene match: 5. The CDR3 runs 15 residues. Germline lookup yields CDR1 MNHEY and CDR2 SMNVEV (reference sequence). The CDR3 is CASSSRDRITDTQYF. The DNA of the CDR3 is TGTGCCAGCAGTTCCCGGGACAGGATCACAGATACGCAGTATTTT.